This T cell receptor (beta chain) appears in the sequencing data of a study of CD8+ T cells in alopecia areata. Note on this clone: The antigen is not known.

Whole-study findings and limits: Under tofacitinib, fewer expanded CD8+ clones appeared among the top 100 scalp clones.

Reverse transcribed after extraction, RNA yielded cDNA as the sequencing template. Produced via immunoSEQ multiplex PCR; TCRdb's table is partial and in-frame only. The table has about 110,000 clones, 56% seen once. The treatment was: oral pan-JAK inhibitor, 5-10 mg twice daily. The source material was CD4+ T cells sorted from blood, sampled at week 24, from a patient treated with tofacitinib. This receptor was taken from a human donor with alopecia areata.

The CDR3 here is CASSFPTAGAQYF. For the CDR3, the DNA is TGTGCCAGCAGCTTCCCTACCGCCGGGGCGCAGTATTTT. The chain uses TRBV5-4 and TRBJ2-3, with D maybe TRBD2 (5 bases). This CDR3 region has 13 residues. The V end was cut by 2 bases, the J end by 10 bases, with 14 bases between. The germline CDR1 and CDR2 sequences are SGHNT and YYREEE (reference sequence).